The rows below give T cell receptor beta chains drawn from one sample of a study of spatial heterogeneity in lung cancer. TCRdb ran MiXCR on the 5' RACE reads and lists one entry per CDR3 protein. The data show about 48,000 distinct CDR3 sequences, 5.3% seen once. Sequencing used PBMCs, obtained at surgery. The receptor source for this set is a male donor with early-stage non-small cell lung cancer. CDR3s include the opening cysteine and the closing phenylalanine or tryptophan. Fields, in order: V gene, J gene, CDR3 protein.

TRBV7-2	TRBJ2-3	CASSPGGDTQYF
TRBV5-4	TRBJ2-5	CASSLRAGETQYF
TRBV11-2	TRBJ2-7	CASSISGTGVYEQYF
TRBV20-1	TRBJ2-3	CSAPQGGSSTDTQYF
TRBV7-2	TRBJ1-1	CASSTSLSWGTEAFF
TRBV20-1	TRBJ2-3	CSASLLTSARTDTQYF
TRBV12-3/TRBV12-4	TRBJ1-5	CASSLEGTQPQHF
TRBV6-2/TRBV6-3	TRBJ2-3	CASSSRGFSTDTQYF
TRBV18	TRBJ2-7	CASSPRDSVREQYF
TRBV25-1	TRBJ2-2	CASRGANTGELFF